The source of this T cell receptor (beta chain) is a study of shared clonotypes between healthy human individuals. TCRdb's table, derived via immunoSEQ multiplex PCR, lists solely in-frame clones and lacks some. The sample contains approximately 1,500,000 clones, 98% of which appear only once. The receptor comes from a man aged 30-40 years in good health. The specimen sequenced was naive CD4+ T cells sorted from blood. Subset in this sample: CD45RA+ positively selected.

The CDR3, as DNA: TGTGCCTGGAACGAAGGGGGGATTCAGCCCCAGCATTTT. This sequence encodes CAWNEGGIQPQHF. This chain joins TRBV30 and TRBJ1-5; tentatively, D is TRBD1 (6 bases). Germline lookup yields CDR1 GTSNPN and CDR2 SVGIG (reference sequence). This CDR3 has 13 residues. V was pared by 4 bases and J by 6 bases, with 13 bases between.